The TCR beta chain described here comes from a study of blood T cell repertoires in COVID-19. Study at large: T cells, B-cell-depleted T cells, or PBMCs provided the cDNA or gDNA that served as material.

V lost 4 bases, J lost 3 bases, and 8 bases lay in between. Germline V gene data show CDR1 as SGHNT and CDR2 as YYREEE (reference sequence). This CDR3 contains 13 residues. Grouping used clinical history reported by participants in a survey and questionnaire. The study recruited exposed participants who had met a COVID-19 case within 2 weeks before entry. This clone was found a few times. Per the original methods: Reference gene primer amplification yielded estimated nucleated cell counts. TCRdb keeps only in-frame clones here, not all; method: immunoSEQ multiplex PCR. That table supplies the V and J calls and clone size; D and trimming were determined from the DNA. Here the sample spans a few hundred thousand clones, 82% being singletons.

The chain is built from TRBV5-4 and TRBJ2-1; D is perhaps TRBD2 (5 bases). Sequenced input: PBMCs or T cells enriched from blood (not recorded which). The receptor was isolated from a man in his forties or fifties who had been exposed to COVID-19. The CDR3 here is CASSRRDYNEQFF. In nucleotides, the CDR3 is TGTGCCAGCAGCCGCCGGGACTACAATGAGCAGTTCTTC. Filled out from reference TRBV5-4 and TRBJ2-1, the complete variable domain reads ETGVTQSPTHLIKTRGQQVTLRCSSQSGHNTVSWYQQALGQGPQFIFQYYREEENGRGNFPPRFSGLQFPNYSSELNVNALELDDSALYLCASSRRDYNEQFFGPGTRLTVL.